The 31 T cell receptor beta chains below come from one sample, sequenced in a study of CXCR3-negative and CXCR3-positive naive CD8 T cells (dated by TCRdb to between 2018 and 2020). The research as a whole found: Compared with CXCR3-negative naive cells, CXCR3-positive naive cells had TRB CDR3s with higher hydrophobicity (lower Kidera factor 4), lower energy, and higher strength and volume indices.

Instrument on record: NextSeq 550. The Human TCR Profiling Kit (MiLaboratory) was used to make UMI-labeled 5' RACE TRB cDNA libraries. The reads were reprocessed in TCRdb, with one entry per CDR3 protein sequence and no accompanying DNA. The data table for this sample lists around 95,000 distinct CDR3 sequences. The ten largest clones represent about 1% of the sample. Their specific antigens are unknown. Sequencing input: naive CXCR3+ CD8+ T cells from blood. Per the publication, the cell subset or site label means: CD45RO-CCR7+CD27+CD95- naive CD8+ T cells expressing CXCR3 (TNR3+). Every receptor here comes from a human donor in good health. Some clones in this sample may be carry-over from other donors' samples.

V usage is TRBV2 and J usage is TRBJ2-6; the D call of TRBD2 rests on TCRdb alone, since no DNA is present to check it. Per the germline V gene, CDR1 is SNHLY and CDR2 is FYNNEI. The CDR3 has 17 residues. CDR3 sequence reads: CASTRPAEGTGANVLTF.

V gene TRBV6-6 combines with J gene TRBJ2-3; no DNA is available, so the TRBD1 call from TCRdb remains unchecked. Germline-derived CDR1 and CDR2 are MNHNY and SVGAGI (reference sequence). The length of the CDR3 is 16 residues. CDR3 sequence: CASSYGVGPSGDTQYF.

The V gene is TRBV15, the J gene TRBJ1-4; TCRdb's D call of TRBD1 is untestable without DNA. Germline V gene data show CDR1 as LNHNV and CDR2 as YYDKDF (reference sequence). The CDR3 consists of 14 residues. CDR3 in amino acids: CATRGEGAEEKLFF. Variable domain in full (rest from reference TRBV15 and TRBJ1-4): DAMVIQNPRYQVTQFGKPVTLSCSQTLNHNVMYWYQQKSSQAPKLLFHYYDKDFNNEADTPDNFQSRRPNTSFCFLDIRSPGLGDTAMYLCATRGEGAEEKLFFGSGTQLSVL.

The chain joins TRBV12-3 or TRBV12-4 to TRBJ1-1; TCRdb returns TRBD1, unconfirmable since there is no DNA. CDR3 size: 15 residues. CDR3 loop: CASSLGGTGVPEAFF.

The rearrangement links TRBV29-1 to TRBJ2-7; TCRdb's D gene call, TRBD1, goes unchecked for lack of DNA. CDR1 is SQVTM, CDR2 ANQGSEA, per germline. This CDR3 spans 18 amino acids. The chain's CDR3 is CSVEVGGDSELVSYEQYF.

The rearrangement joins TRBV11-1 to TRBJ2-2. This CDR3 is 14 amino acids long. Per germline, CDR1 SGHAT and CDR2 FQDESV (reference sequence). CDR3 in amino acids: CASSVMGETGELFF.

The chain is built from TRBV7-3 and TRBJ2-1; TCRdb's assignment of TRBD1 cannot be checked, as there is no DNA. Per the germline V gene, CDR1 is SGHTA and CDR2 is FQGTGA. This CDR3 spans 13 amino acids. The CDR3 sequence: CASSPQRTGEQFF.

The CDR3 here is CASSLDLGLNTEAFF. V is TRBV7-2 and J is TRBJ1-1. CDR1 SGHTA and CDR2 FQGNSA come from the germline V gene. The CDR3 is 15 amino acids.

CDR3 region: CASRAGRGNQPQHF. The chain joins TRBV12-3 or TRBV12-4 to TRBJ1-5. The CDR3 loop spans 14 amino acids.

The chain employs TRBV12-3 or TRBV12-4 and TRBJ2-3. The CDR3 consists of 13 residues. CDR3 residues: CASSFFSTDTQYF.

The J gene is TRBJ2-7, the V gene TRBV7-9; as DNA is missing, the TRBD1 call by TCRdb cannot be tested. Germline assignment: CDR1 SEHNR and CDR2 FQNEAQ (reference sequence). The CDR3 sequence is 14 residues long. CDR3 sequence: CASSPRGTPYEQYF. Drawing the rest from reference TRBV7-9 and TRBJ2-7, the complete variable domain is DTGVSQNPRHKITKRGQNVTFRCDPISEHNRLYWYRQTLGQGPEFLTYFQNEAQLEKSRLLSDRFSAERPKGSFSTLEIQRTEQGDSAMYLCASSPRGTPYEQYFGPGTRLTVT.

This chain joins TRBV7-2 and TRBJ2-7; TCRdb names TRBD1, which stays unverified in the absence of DNA. The CDR3 totals 14 residues. Germline assignment: CDR1 SGHTA and CDR2 FQGNSA. CDR3 sequence: CASSLDPGAYEQYF.

The chain couples TRBV28 to TRBJ2-1; without DNA, the TCRdb call of TRBD1 cannot be checked. In germline, CDR1 is MDHEN, CDR2 SYDVKM. The CDR3 is made up of 16 amino acids. The CDR3 here is CASSMIGTGFFNEQFF.

The gene calls are TRBV30 and TRBJ1-2; TCRdb names TRBD1, which stays unverified in the absence of DNA. Germline lookup yields CDR1 GTSNPN and CDR2 SVGIG (reference sequence). The CDR3 is 14 amino acids. The CDR3 reads CAWSGGQGAIGYTF.

The rearrangement joins TRBV20-1 to TRBJ1-1; absent DNA, TCRdb's TRBD1 call cannot be checked. Germline assignment: CDR1 DFQATT and CDR2 SNEGSKA (reference sequence). The CDR3 contains 14 residues. CDR3 region: CSAAPSQGFTEAFF.

The chain uses TRBV11-2 and TRBJ1-1. Germline values: CDR1 SGHAT, CDR2 FQNNGV. The length of the CDR3 is 15 residues. Here the CDR3 reads CASSLGPGDWTEAFF.

V and J are TRBV29-1 and TRBJ2-2; lacking DNA, the TRBD2 call made by TCRdb goes unchecked. The V gene's germline CDR1 is SQVTM and CDR2 ANQGSEA. This CDR3 comprises 14 residues. The CDR3 here is CSAYQRQAPGELFF.

The chain employs TRBV5-6 and TRBJ1-1. Germline V gene data show CDR1 as SGHDT and CDR2 as YYEEEE. This CDR3 region has 16 residues. This chain's CDR3 is CASSFRLYKMNTEAFF.

The chain is built from TRBV29-1 and TRBJ2-3; TCRdb's D gene call, TRBD1, goes unchecked for lack of DNA. The CDR3 sequence is 14 residues long. The germline gives CDR1 SQVTM, CDR2 ANQGSEA. CDR3 residues: CSANREILSDTQYF.

The gene calls are TRBV5-1 and TRBJ1-5. The germline CDR1 and CDR2 sequences are SGHRS and YFSETQ. There are 14 residues in the CDR3. The CDR3 sequence: CASSLRYSNQPQHF. The full variable domain, rest sourced from reference TRBV5-1 and TRBJ1-5, is KAGVTQTPRYLIKTRGQQVTLSCSPISGHRSVSWYQQTPGQGLQFLFEYFSETQRNKGNFPGRFSGRQFSNSRSEMNVSTLELGDSALYLCASSLRYSNQPQHFGDGTRLSIL.

The chain recombines TRBV19 with TRBJ2-7; as DNA is missing, the TRBD1 call by TCRdb cannot be tested. This CDR3 has 14 residues. In germline, CDR1 is LNHDA, CDR2 SQIVND (reference sequence). The CDR3 here is CASSWTGGPDEQYF.

J is TRBJ2-1 and V is TRBV29-1. CDR3 length equals 12 residues. Germline-derived CDR1 and CDR2 are SQVTM and ANQGSEA. The CDR3 loop reads CSADGNYNEQFF.

The V and J genes are TRBV6-6 and TRBJ2-2; TCRdb's D call, TRBD1, is unchecked because there is no DNA. From germline, CDR1 is MNHNY and CDR2 SVGAGI (reference sequence). This CDR3 comprises 15 residues. The CDR3 spells CASSKTGLSTGELVF.

The chain carries TRBV7-2 and TRBJ2-7; the D gene TCRdb calls, TRBD2, cannot be checked with no DNA. Germline V CDR1 and CDR2: SGHTA, FQGNSA. The CDR3 has 15 amino acids. CDR3 protein: CASSLIFVRGYEQYF.

V is TRBV29-1 and J is TRBJ2-1; checking the TCRdb D call of TRBD1 is not possible without DNA. CDR3 length equals 14 residues. Per germline, CDR1 SQVTM and CDR2 ANQGSEA. CDR3: CSVESRGASNEQFF.

The rearrangement links TRBV7-2 to TRBJ1-5; checking the TCRdb D call of TRBD1 is not possible without DNA. Germline values: CDR1 SGHTA, CDR2 FQGNSA. This CDR3 is 15 amino acids long. CDR3 region: CASNKGAWSNQPQHF.

The chain has TRBV29-1 and TRBJ2-7; TCRdb calls TRBD1, which cannot be checked without DNA. This CDR3 comprises 14 residues. Germline V lookup: CDR1 SQVTM, CDR2 ANQGSEA. The CDR3 protein is CSVVVTGDPYERYF.

This chain links TRBV25-1 with TRBJ2-1. The CDR3 is 11 residues long. Germline V CDR1 and CDR2: MGHDK, SYGVNS. CDR3: CASSDGTEQFF.

The genes are TRBV27 and TRBJ2-6. Germline loops: CDR1 MNHEY, CDR2 SMNVEV (reference sequence). The CDR3 has 14 residues. The CDR3 region is CASGYGSGANVLTF.

V usage is TRBV29-1 and J usage is TRBJ1-5; with no DNA, the TCRdb D assignment of TRBD1 cannot be verified. The CDR3 loop spans 16 amino acids. Germline V gene data show CDR1 as SQVTM and CDR2 as ANQGSEA. The CDR3 protein is CSVENQGGRSNQPQHF.

The J gene is TRBJ2-2, the V gene TRBV29-1. Germline lookup yields CDR1 SQVTM and CDR2 ANQGSEA. The CDR3 contains 13 residues. The CDR3 protein is CSVPNGVTGELFF.